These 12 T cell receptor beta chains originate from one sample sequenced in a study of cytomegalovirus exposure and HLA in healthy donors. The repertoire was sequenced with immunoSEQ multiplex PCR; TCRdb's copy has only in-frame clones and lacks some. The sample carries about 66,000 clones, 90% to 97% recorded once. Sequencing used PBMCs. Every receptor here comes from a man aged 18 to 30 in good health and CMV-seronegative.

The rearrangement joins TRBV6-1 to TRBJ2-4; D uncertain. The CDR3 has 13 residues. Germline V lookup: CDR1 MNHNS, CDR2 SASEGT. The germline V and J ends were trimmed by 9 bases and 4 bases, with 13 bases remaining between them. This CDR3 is CASTSPQKNIQYF. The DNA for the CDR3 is TGTGCCAGTACCTCTCCTCAGAAAAACATTCAGTACTTC.

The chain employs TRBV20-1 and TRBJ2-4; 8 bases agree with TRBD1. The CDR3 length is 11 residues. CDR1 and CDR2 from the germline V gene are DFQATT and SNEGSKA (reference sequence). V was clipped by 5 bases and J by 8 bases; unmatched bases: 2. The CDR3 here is CSASGQDIQYF. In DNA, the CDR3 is TGCAGTGCTTCGGGACAGGACATTCAGTACTTC.

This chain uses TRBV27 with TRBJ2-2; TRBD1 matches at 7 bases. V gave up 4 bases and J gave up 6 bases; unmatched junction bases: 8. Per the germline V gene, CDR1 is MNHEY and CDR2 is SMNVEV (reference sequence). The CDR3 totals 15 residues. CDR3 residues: CASSSDRVGAGELFF. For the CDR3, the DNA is TGTGCCAGCAGTTCCGACAGGGTCGGGGCCGGGGAGCTGTTTTTT.

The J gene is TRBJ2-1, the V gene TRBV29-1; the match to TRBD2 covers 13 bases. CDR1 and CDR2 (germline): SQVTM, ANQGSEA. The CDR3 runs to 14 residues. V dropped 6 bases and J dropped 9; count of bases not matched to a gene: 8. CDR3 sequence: CSVRTSGRAGEQFF. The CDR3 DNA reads TGCAGCGTGCGAACTAGCGGGAGGGCCGGTGAGCAGTTCTTC.

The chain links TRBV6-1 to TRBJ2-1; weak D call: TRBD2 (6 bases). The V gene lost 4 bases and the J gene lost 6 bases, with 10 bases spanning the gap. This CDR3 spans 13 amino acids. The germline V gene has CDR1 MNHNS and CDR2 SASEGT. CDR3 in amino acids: CASSAGEVNEQFF. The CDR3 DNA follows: TGTGCCAGCAGTGCGGGAGAGGTCAATGAGCAGTTCTTC.

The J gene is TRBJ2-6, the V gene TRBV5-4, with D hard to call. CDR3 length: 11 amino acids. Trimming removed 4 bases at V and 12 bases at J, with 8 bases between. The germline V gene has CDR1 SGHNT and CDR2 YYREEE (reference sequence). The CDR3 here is CASSRPGVLTF. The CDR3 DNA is TGTGCCAGCAGCCGGCCGGGCGTCCTGACTTTC.

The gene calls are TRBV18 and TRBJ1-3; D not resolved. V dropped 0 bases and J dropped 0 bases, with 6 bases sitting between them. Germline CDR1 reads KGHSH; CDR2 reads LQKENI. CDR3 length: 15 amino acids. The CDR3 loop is CASSPPGSSGNTIYF. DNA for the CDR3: TGTGCCAGCTCACCACCGGGGAGCTCTGGAAACACCATATATTTT.

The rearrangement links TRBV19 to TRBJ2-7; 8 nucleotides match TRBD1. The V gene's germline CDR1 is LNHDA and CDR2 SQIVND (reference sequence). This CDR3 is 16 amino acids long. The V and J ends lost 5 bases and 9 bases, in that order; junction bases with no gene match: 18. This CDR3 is CASSPGQGKESGPQYF. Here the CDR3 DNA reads TGTGCCAGTAGTCCTGGACAGGGTAAAGAATCGGGTCCGCAGTACTTC.

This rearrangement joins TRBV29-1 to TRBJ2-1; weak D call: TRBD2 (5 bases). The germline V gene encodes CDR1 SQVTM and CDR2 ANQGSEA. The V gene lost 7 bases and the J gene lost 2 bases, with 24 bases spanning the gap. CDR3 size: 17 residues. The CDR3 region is CSAWDMDWMKAYNEQFF. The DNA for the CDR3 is TGCAGCGCCTGGGATATGGACTGGATGAAGGCCTACAATGAGCAGTTCTTC.

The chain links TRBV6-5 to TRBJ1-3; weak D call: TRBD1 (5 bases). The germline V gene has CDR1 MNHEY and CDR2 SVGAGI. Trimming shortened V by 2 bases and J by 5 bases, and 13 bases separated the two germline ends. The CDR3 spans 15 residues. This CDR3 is CASSYGTSNRNTIYF. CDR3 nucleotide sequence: TGTGCCAGCAGTTACGGGACTTCGAATAGAAACACCATATATTTT.

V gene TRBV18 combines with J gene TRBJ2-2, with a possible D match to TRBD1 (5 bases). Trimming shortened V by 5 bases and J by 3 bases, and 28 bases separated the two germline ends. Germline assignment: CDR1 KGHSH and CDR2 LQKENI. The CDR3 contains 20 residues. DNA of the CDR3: TGTGCCAGCTCAACAGCAATATTCCAGGGCCCCAAAAGACACACCGGGGAGCTGTTTTTT. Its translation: CASSTAIFQGPKRHTGELFF.

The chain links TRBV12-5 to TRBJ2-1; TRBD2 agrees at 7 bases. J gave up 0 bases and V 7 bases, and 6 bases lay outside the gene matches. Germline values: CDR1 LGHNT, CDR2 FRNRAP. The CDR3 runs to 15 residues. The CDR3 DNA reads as TGTGCTAGTGCGACGGGCGGGAGCTCCTACAATGAGCAGTTCTTC. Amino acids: CASATGGSSYNEQFF.